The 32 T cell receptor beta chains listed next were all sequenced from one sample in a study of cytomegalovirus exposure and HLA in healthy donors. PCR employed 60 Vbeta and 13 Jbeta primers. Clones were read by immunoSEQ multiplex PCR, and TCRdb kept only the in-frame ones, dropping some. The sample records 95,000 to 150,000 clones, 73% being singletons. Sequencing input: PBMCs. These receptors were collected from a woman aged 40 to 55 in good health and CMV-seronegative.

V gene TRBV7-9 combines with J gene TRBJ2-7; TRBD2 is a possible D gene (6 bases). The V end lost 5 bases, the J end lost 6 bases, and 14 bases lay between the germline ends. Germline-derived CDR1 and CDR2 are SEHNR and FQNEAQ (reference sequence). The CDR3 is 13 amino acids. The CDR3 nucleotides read TGTGCCAGCAGCCCTCCCGGAGGGGCCGAGCAGTACTTC. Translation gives CASSPPGGAEQYF.

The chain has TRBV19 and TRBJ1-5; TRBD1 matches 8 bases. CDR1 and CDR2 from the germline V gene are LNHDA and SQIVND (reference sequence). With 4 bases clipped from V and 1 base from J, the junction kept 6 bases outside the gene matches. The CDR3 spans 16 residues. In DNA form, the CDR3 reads TGTGCCAGTAGTACTACAGGGGGTCCGAGCAATCAGCCCCAGCATTTT. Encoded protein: CASSTTGGPSNQPQHF.

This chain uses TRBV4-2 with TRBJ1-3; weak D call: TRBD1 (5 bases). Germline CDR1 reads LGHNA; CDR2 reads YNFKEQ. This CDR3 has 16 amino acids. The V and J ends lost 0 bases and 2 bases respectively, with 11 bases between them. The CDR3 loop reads CASSQEEARAGNTIYF. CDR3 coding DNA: TGTGCCAGCAGCCAAGAAGAGGCCAGGGCTGGAAACACCATATATTTT.

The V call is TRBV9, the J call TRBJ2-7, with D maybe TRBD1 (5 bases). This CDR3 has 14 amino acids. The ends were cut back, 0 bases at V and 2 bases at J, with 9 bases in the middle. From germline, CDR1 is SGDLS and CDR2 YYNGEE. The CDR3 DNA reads TGTGCCAGCAGCGTAGATACAGGACCCTACGAGCAGTACTTC. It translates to CASSVDTGPYEQYF.

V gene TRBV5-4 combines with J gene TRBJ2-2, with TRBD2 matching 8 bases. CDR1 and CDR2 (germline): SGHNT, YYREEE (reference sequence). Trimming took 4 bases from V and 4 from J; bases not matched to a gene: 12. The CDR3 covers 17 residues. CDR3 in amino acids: CASSGKAGGWSTGELFF. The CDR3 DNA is TGTGCCAGCAGCGGGAAGGCGGGAGGTTGGTCCACCGGGGAGCTGTTTTTT. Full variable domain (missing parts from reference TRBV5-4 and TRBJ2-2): ETGVTQSPTHLIKTRGQQVTLRCSSQSGHNTVSWYQQALGQGPQFIFQYYREEENGRGNFPPRFSGLQFPNYSSELNVNALELDDSALYLCASSGKAGGWSTGELFFGEGSRLTVL.

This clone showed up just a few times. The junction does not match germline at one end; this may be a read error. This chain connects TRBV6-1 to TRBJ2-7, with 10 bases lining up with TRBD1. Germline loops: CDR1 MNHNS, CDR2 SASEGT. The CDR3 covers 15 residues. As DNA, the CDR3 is TGTGCCAGCAGTGAACTCGGGACAGGGGAAAGTGGTTCGCATTTC. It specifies CASSELGTGESGSHF.

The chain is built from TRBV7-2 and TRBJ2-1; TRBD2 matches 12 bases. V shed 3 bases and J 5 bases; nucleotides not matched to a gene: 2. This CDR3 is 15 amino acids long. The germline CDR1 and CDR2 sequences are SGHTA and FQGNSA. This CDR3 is CASSLTSGSNNEQFF. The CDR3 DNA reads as TGTGCCAGCAGCTTGACTAGCGGGAGCAACAATGAGCAGTTCTTC.

The CDR3 DNA reads TGTGCCAGCAGCTTAGAAGGGGCCCGGGAGGGGCGCTTCTACACCTTC. Translated, it gives CASSLEGAREGRFYTF. The chain is built from TRBV7-8 and TRBJ1-2; tentatively, D is TRBD1 (5 bases). Looked up from germline, CDR1 is SGHVS and CDR2 is FQNEAQ. Trimming stripped 1 base from V and 10 bases from J, with 22 bases between. The CDR3 covers 16 residues.

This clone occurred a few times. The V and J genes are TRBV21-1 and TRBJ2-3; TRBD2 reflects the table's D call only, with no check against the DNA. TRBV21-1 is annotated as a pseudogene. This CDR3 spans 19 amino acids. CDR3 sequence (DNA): TGTGCCAGCAGCAAAGAGGTTGAGGGACTAGCGGGGACTAGAGGGCGTAGGTATTTT. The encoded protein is CASSKEVEGLAGTRGRRYF.

The CDR3 nucleotides read TGCGCCAGCAGCTTAACAGGGAAGTCCGGTGAAGCTTTCTTT. Amino acids: CASSLTGKSGEAFF. The J gene is TRBJ1-1, the V gene TRBV5-1; D perhaps matches TRBD1 (6 bases). V was trimmed by 2 bases and J by 7 bases, leaving 15 bases between them. CDR3 size: 14 residues. Per germline, CDR1 SGHRS and CDR2 YFSETQ.

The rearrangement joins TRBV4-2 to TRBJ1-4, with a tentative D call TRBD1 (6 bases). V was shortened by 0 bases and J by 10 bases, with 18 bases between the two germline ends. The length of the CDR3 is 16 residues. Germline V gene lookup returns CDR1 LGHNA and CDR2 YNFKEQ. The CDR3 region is CASSQEGVGAFGKLFF. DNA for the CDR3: TGTGCCAGCAGCCAAGAGGGCGTGGGGGCTTTTGGAAAACTGTTTTTT.

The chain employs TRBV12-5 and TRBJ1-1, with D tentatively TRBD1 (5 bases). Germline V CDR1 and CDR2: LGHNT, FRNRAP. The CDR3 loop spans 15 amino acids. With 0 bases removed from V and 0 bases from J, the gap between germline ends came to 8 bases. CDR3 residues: CASGLVGTLNTEAFF. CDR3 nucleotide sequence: TGTGCTAGTGGTTTGGTGGGGACTTTGAACACTGAAGCTTTCTTT.

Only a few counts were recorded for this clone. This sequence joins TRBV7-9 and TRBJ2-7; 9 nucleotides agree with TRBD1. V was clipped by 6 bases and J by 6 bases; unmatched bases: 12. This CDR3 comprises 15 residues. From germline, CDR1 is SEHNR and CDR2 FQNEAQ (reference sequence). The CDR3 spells CASSSPGQGRREQYF. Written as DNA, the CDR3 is TGTGCCAGCAGTTCCCCGGGACAGGGACGTCGCGAGCAGTACTTC.

CDR3 in amino acids: CASSGQGYEQYF. The CDR3 DNA follows: TGTGCCAGCAGTGGACAGGGCTACGAGCAGTACTTC. The chain employs TRBV25-1 and TRBJ2-7, with 7 nucleotides matching TRBD1. From germline, CDR1 is MGHDK and CDR2 SYGVNS. V lost 4 bases, J lost 3 bases, and 0 bases stayed unmatched. This CDR3 has 12 residues.

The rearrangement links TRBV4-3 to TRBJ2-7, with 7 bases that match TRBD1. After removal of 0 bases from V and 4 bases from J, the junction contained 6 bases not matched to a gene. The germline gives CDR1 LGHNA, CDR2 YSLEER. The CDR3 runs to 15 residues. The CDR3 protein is CASSQDWTGGYEQYF. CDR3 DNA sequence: TGCGCCAGCAGCCAAGACTGGACAGGCGGATACGAGCAGTACTTC.

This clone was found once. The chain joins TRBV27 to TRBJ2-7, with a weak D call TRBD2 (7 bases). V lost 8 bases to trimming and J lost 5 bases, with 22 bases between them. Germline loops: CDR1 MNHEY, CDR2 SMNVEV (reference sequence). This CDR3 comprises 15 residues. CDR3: CASGIRGEGLHEQYF. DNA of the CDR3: TGTGCCAGCGGGATTAGGGGGGAGGGGCTCCACGAGCAGTACTTC.

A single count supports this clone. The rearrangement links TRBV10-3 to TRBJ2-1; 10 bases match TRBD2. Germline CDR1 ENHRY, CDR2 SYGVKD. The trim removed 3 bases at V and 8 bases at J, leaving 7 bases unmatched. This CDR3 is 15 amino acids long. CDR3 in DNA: TGTGCCATCAGTGAACCTAGCGGGGGCCCGCATGAGCAGTTCTTC. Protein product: CAISEPSGGPHEQFF.

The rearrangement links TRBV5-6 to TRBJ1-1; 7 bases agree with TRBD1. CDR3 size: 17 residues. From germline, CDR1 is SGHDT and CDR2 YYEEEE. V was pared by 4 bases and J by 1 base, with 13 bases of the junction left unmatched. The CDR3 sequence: CASSQIGQDGSNTEAFF. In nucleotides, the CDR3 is TGTGCCAGCAGCCAAATAGGACAGGATGGGTCGAACACTGAAGCTTTCTTT.

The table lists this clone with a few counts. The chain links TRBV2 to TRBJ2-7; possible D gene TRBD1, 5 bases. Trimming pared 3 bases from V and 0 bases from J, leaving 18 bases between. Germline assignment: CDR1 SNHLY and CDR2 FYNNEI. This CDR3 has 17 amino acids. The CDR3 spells CASSDHSGSPGSYEQYF. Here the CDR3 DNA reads TGTGCCAGCAGTGACCATTCAGGGTCCCCTGGCTCCTACGAGCAGTACTTC.

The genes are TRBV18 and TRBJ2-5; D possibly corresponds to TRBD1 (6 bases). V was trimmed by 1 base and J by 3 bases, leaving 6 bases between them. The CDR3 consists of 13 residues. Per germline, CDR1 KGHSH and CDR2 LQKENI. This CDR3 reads CASSPRQEETQYF. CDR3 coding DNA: TGTGCCAGCTCACCACGACAGGAAGAGACCCAGTACTTC.

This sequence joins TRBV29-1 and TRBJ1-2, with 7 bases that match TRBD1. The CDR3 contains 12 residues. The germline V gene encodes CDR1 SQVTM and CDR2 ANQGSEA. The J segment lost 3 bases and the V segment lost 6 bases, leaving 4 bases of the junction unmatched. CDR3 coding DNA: TGCAGCGTCGGACAGGATTACTATGGCTACACCTTC. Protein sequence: CSVGQDYYGYTF.

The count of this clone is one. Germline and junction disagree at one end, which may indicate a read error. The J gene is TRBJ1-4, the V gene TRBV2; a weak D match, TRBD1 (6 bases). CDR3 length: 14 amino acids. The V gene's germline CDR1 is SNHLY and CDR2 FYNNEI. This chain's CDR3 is CASREGQFNEKLFF. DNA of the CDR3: TGTGCCAGCAGGGAAGGACAGTTTAATGAAAAACTGTTTTTT.

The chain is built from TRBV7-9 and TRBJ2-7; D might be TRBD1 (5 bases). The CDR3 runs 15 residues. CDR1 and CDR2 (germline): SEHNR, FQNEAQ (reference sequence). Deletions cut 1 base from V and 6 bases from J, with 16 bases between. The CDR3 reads CASSLDDSVPREQYF. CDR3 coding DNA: TGTGCCAGCAGCTTAGACGACAGTGTCCCCCGCGAGCAGTACTTC.

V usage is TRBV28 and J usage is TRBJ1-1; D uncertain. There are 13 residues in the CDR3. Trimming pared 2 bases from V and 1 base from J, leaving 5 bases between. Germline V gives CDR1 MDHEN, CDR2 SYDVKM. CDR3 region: CASSLQSNTEAFF. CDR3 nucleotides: TGTGCCAGCAGTTTACAATCGAACACTGAAGCTTTCTTT.

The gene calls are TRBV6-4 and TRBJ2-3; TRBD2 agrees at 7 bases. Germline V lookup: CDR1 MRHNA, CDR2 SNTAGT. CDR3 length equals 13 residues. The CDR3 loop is CASGLEVGDTQYF. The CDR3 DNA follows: TGTGCTAGCGGGTTGGAGGTGGGAGATACGCAGTATTTT.

The CDR3 sequence: CASSQNTGGFSYEQYF. For the CDR3, the DNA is TGCGCCAGCAGCCAGAACACAGGGGGCTTCTCCTACGAGCAGTACTTC. This chain joins TRBV4-3 and TRBJ2-7; 9 nucleotides align to TRBD1. This CDR3 has 16 residues. V was clipped by 3 bases and J by 0 bases; unmatched bases: 6. Germline loops: CDR1 LGHNA, CDR2 YSLEER.

DNA for the CDR3: TGTGCCAGTAGTGTGAACATCAATCAGCCCCAGCATTTT. It is translated as CASSVNINQPQHF. V usage is TRBV19 and J usage is TRBJ1-5; D gene unclear. There are 13 residues in the CDR3. V lost 5 bases, J lost 3 bases, and 8 bases lay in between. Germline CDR1 and CDR2: LNHDA and SQIVND (reference sequence). The entire variable domain, with the rest obtained from reference TRBV19 and TRBJ1-5, is as follows: DGGITQSPKYLFRKEGQNVTLSCEQNLNHDAMYWYRQDPGQGLRLIYYSQIVNDFQKGDIAEGYSVSREKKESFPLTVTSAQKNPTAFYLCASSVNINQPQHFGDGTRLSIL.

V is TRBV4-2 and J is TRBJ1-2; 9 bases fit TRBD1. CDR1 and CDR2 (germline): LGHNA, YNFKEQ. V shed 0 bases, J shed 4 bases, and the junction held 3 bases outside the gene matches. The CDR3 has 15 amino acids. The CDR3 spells CASSQDRTGAYGYTF. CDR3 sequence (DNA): TGTGCCAGCAGCCAAGACAGGACAGGGGCCTATGGCTACACCTTC.

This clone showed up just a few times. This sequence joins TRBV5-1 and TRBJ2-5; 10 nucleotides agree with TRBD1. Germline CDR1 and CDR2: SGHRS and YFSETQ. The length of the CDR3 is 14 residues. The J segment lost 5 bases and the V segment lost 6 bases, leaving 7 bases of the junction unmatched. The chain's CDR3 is CASTTGTGDETQYF. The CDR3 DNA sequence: TGCGCCAGCACCACCGGGACAGGGGACGAGACCCAGTACTTC.

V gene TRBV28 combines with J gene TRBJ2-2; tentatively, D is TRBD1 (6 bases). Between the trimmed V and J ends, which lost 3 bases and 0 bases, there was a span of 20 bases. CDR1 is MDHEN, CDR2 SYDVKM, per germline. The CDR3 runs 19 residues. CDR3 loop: CASSFVRGIPIANTGELFF. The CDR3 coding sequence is TGTGCCAGCAGTTTTGTCAGGGGAATTCCCATAGCGAACACCGGGGAGCTGTTTTTT.

The CDR3 DNA follows: TGTGCCTGGAGTGAATGGGGGCTGGCAACAGATACGCAGTATTTT. Protein product: CAWSEWGLATDTQYF. The chain joins TRBV30 to TRBJ2-3; D is perhaps TRBD1 (6 bases). This CDR3 has 15 residues. V gave up 1 base and J gave up 3 bases, with 14 bases separating them. Per the germline V gene, CDR1 is GTSNPN and CDR2 is SVGIG (reference sequence). Looking up the rest from reference TRBV30 and TRBJ2-3 gives the full variable domain: SQTIHQWPATLVQPVGSPLSLECTVEGTSNPNLYWYRQAAGRGLQLLFYSVGIGQISSEVPQNLSASRPQDRQFILSSKKLLLSDSGFYLCAWSEWGLATDTQYFGPGTRLTVL.

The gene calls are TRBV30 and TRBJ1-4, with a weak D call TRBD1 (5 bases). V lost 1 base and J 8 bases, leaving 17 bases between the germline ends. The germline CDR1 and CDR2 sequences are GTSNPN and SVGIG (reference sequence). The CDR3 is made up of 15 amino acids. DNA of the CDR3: TGTGCCTGGAGTGCAGCCAAGGGGCACCTCGAAAAACTGTTTTTT. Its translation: CAWSAAKGHLEKLFF.